The next 7 T cell receptor beta chains were all read from a single sample in a study of T cell responses to AZD1222 COVID-19 vaccine. Assay: immunoSEQ multiplex PCR; the TCRdb copy retains only in-frame clones and omits some. Counted here are under 110,000 clones, 90% occurring once; the ten biggest clones make up around 1.3%. Source: peripheral blood, taken on day 0 of AZD1222 vaccination. The source of these receptors is an adult in good health.

The V call is TRBV27, the J call TRBJ1-1; possible D gene TRBD1, 6 bases. Per germline, CDR1 MNHEY and CDR2 SMNVEV (reference sequence). The CDR3 runs to 14 residues. Between the trimmed V and J ends, which lost 6 bases and 3 bases, there was a span of 14 bases. CDR3 DNA sequence: TGTGCCAGCAGGCAGGGGATGGGGGACACTGAAGCTTTCTTT. Protein: CASRQGMGDTEAFF.

As DNA, the CDR3 is TGTGCCAGCAGCCCCGGGACAGCCAATTCACCCCTCCACTTT. Translation: CASSPGTANSPLHF. The chain combines TRBV6-5 with TRBJ1-6, with 7 bases lining up with TRBD1. The V gene end was trimmed by 6 bases and the J gene end by 7 bases; junction bases not matched to a gene: 6. This CDR3 region has 14 residues. Germline V gene lookup returns CDR1 MNHEY and CDR2 SVGAGI.

The chain uses TRBV5-4 and TRBJ1-2; 12 bases are shared with TRBD1. Germline CDR1 SGHNT, CDR2 YYREEE (reference sequence). The CDR3 runs to 14 residues. V gave up 1 base and J gave up 8 bases; unmatched junction bases: 3. The DNA for the CDR3 is TGTGCCAGCAGCTTGACGGGGACAGGGGGCGGCTACACCTTC. Its protein is CASSLTGTGGGYTF.

CDR3 amino acids: CASSLISESAEAFF. In DNA, the CDR3 is TGTGCCAGCAGTTTGATCTCAGAAAGTGCTGAAGCTTTCTTT. The chain employs TRBV28 and TRBJ1-1; D gene unclear. Germline CDR1 MDHEN, CDR2 SYDVKM. This CDR3 contains 14 residues. V lost 3 bases to trimming and J lost 6 bases, with 14 bases between them.

The CDR3 bases are TGTGCCAGCAGCCAAGGGGGGAGGGACACTGAAGCTTTCTTT. Its translation is CASSQGGRDTEAFF. The chain uses TRBV3-1 (or the pseudogene TRBV3-2) and TRBJ1-1, with D possibly being TRBD1 (5 bases). The CDR3 runs 14 residues. Germline CDR1 and CDR2: LGHDT and YNNKEL (reference sequence). Trimming cost V 1 base and J 3 bases, with 9 bases left between them.

The chain recombines TRBV28 with TRBJ1-1; D is possibly TRBD1 (5 bases). The CDR3 has 14 amino acids. Trimming removed 5 bases at V and 4 bases at J, with 14 bases between. Germline loops: CDR1 MDHEN, CDR2 SYDVKM. CDR3 bases: TGTGCCAGCAGTCATAACGACAGTCCCACTGAAGCTTTCTTT. Translation: CASSHNDSPTEAFF.

V gene TRBV19 combines with J gene TRBJ1-5; D unclear. The CDR3 loop spans 14 amino acids. CDR1 is LNHDA, CDR2 SQIVND, per germline (reference sequence). V lost 10 bases to trimming and J lost 5 bases, with 18 bases between them. The CDR3 nucleotides read TGTGCCACAAGGGCGGTAATTGGCCATCAGCCCCAGCATTTT. It codes for CATRAVIGHQPQHF.